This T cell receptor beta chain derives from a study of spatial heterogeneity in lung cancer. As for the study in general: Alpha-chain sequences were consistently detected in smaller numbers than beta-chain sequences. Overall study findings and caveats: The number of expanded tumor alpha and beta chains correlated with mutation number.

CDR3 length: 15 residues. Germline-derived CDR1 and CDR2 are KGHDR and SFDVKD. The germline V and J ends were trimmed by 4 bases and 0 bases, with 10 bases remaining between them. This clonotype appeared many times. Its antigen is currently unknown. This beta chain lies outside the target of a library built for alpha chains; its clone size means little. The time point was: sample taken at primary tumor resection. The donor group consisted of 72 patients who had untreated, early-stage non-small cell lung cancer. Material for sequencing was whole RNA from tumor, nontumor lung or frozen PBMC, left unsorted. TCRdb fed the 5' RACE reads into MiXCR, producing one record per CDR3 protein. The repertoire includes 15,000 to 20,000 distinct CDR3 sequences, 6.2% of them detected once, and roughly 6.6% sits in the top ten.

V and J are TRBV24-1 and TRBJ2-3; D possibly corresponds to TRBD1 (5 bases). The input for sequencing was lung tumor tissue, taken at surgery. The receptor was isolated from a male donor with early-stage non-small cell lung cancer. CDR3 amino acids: CATSDPTASTDTQYF. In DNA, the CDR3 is TGTGCCACCAGTGACCCGACAGCCAGCACAGATACGCAGTATTTT.